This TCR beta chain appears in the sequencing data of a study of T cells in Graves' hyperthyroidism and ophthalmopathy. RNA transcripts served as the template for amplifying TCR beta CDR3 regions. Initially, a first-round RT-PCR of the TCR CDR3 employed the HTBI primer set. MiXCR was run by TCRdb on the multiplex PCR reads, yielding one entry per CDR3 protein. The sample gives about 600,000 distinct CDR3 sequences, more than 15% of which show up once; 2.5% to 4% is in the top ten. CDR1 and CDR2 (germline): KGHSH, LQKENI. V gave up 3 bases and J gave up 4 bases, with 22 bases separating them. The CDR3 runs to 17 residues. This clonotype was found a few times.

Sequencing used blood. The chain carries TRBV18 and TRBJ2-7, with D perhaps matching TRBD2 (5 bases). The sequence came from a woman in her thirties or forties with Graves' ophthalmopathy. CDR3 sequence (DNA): TGTGCCAGCTCACCTTTTGGGAGCGCAGGAGTAATTTACGAGCAGTACTTC. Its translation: CASSPFGSAGVIYEQYF.